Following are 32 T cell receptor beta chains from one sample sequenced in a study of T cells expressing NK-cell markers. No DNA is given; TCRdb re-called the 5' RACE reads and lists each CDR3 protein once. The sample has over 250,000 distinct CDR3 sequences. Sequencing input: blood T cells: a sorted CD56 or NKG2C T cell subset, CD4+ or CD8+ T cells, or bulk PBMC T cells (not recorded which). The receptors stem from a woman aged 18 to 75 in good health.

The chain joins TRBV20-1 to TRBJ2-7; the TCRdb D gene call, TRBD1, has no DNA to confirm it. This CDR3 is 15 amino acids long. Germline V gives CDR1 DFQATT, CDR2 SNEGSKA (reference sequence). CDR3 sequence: CSAIPTGGVTYEQYF.

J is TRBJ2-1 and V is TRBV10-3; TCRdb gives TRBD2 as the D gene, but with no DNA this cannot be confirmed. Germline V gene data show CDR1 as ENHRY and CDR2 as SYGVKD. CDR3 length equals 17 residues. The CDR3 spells CAMGPGLAGSPYNEQFF.

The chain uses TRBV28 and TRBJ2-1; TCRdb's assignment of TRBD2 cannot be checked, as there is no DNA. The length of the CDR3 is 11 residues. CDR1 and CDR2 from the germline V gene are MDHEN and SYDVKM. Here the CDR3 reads CASSFRRGTLF.

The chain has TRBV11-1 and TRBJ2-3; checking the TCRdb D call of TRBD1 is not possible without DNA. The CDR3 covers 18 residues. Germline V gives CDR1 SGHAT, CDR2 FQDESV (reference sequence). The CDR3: CASSLTAGGSGSTDTQYF. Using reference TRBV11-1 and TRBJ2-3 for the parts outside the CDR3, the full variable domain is EAEVAQSPRYKITEKSQAVAFWCDPISGHATLYWYRQILGQGPELLVQFQDESVVDDSQLPKDRFSAERLKGVDSTLKIQPAELGDSAMYLCASSLTAGGSGSTDTQYFGPGTRLTVL.

CDR3 residues: CASSLRRAGGQLTQYF. The chain carries TRBV7-2 and TRBJ2-5; absent DNA, TCRdb's TRBD1 call cannot be checked. The germline gives CDR1 SGHTA, CDR2 FQGNSA. The CDR3 runs to 16 residues.

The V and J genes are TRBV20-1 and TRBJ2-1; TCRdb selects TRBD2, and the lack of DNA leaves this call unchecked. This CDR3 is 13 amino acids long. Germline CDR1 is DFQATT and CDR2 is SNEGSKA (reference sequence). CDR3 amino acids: CSNSGHTSDEQFF.

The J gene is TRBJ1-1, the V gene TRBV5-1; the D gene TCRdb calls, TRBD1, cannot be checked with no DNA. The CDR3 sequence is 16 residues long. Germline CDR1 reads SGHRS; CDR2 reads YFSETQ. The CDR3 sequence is CASSLGSVRLNTEAFF.

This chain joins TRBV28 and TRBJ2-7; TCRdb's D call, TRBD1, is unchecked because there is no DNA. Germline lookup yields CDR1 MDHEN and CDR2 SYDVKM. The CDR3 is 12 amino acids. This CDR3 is CASTTGSYEQYF.

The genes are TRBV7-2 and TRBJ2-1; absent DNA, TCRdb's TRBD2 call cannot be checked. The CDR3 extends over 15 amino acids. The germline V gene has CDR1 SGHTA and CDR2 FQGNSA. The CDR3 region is CASSLVAGVRNEQFF.

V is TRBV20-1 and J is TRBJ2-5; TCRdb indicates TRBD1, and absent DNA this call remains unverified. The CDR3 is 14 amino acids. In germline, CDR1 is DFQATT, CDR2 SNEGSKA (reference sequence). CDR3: CSARLPGRGETQYF.

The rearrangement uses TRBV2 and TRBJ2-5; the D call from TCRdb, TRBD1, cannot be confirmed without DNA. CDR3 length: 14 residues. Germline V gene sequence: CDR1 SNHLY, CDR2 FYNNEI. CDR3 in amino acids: CASSEWGTGETQYF.

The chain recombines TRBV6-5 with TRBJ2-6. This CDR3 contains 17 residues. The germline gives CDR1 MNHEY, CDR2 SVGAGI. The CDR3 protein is CASMGRRSFSGANVLTF.

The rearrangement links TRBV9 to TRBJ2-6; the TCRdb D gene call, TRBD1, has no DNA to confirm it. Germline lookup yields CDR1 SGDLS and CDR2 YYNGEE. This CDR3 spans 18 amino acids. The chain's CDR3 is CASSVSVQGSSGANVLTF.

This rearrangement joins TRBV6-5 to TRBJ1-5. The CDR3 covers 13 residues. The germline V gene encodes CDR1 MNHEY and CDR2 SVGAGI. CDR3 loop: CASRIRVNQPQHF.

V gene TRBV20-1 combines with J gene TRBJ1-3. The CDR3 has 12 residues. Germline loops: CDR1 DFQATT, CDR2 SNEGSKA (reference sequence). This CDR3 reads CSAGFMGNTIYF.

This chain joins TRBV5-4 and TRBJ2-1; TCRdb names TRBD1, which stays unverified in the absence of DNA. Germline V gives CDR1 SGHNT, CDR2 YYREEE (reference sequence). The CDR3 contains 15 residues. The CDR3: CASSRKGASYNEQFF.

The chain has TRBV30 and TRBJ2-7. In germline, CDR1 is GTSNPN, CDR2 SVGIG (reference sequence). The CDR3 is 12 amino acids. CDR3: CAWSYSSYEQYF.

CDR3 loop: CASLHRTTLAKNIQYF. The chain joins TRBV2 to TRBJ2-4; TCRdb's D gene call, TRBD2, goes unchecked for lack of DNA. Germline V lookup: CDR1 SNHLY, CDR2 FYNNEI. This CDR3 contains 16 residues.

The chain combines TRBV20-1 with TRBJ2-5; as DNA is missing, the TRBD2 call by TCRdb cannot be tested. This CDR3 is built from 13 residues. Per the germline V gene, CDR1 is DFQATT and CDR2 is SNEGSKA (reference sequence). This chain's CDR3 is CSARLGRLGTQYF.

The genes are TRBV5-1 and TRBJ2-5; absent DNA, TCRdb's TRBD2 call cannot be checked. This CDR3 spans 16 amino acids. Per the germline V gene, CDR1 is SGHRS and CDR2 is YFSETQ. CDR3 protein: CASSLGGAALVETQYF.

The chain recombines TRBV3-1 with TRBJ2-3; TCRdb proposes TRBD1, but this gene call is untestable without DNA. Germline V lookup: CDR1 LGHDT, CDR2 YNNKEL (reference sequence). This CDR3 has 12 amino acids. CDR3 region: CASGLVPHTQYF.

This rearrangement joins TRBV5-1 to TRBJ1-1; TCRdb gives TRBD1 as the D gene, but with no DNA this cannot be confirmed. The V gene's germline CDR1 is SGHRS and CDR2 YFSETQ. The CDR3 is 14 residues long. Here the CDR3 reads CASSLVQGDTEAFF. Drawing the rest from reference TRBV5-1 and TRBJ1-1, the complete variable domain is KAGVTQTPRYLIKTRGQQVTLSCSPISGHRSVSWYQQTPGQGLQFLFEYFSETQRNKGNFPGRFSGRQFSNSRSEMNVSTLELGDSALYLCASSLVQGDTEAFFGQGTRLTVV.

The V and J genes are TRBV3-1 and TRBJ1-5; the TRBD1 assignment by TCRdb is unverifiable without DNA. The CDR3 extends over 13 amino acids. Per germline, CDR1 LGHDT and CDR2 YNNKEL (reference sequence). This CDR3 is CASSLGVRQPQHF.

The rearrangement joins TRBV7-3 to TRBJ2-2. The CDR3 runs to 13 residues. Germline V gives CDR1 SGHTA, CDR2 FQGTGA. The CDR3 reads CASSPFSHGELFF.

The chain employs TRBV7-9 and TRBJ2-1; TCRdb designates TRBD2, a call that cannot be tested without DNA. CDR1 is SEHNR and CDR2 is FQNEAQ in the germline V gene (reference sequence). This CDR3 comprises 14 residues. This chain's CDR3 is CASSSLSGRNEQFF.

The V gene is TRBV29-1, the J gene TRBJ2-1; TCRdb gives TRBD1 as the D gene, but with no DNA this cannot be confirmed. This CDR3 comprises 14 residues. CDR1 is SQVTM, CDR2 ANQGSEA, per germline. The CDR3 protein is CSAEAGELYNEQFF.

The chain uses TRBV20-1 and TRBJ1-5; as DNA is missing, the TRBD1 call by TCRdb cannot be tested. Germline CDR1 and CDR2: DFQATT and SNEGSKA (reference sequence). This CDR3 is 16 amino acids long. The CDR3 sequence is CSGLRPGQYFGQPQHF.

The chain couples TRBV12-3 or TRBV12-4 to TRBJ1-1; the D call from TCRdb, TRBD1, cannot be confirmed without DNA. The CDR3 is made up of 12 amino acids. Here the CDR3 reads CASSRQGSEAFF.

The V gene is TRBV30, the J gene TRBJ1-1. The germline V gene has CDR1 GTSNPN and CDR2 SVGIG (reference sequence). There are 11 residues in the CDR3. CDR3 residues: CAWSPTREAFF.

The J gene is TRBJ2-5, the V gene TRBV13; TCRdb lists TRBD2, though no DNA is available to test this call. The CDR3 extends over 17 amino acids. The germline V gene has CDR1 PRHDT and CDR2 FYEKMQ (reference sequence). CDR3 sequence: CASSLVGLAGGQETQYF.

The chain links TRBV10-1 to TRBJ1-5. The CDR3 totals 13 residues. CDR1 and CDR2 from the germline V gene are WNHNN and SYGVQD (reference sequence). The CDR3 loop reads CASSEGSNQPQHF.

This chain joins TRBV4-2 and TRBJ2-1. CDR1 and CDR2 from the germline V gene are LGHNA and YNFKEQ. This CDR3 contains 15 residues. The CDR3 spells CASSQESNSYNEQFF.